This T cell receptor (beta chain) was identified during a study of glioma-infiltrating T cells after dendritic cell vaccination. The germline V and J ends were trimmed by 0 bases and 3 bases, with 9 bases remaining between them. The CDR3 consists of 15 residues. Germline loops: CDR1 SGHTA, CDR2 FQGTGA. Primers: 60 V beta forward and 13 J beta reverse. TCRdb's copy holds only in-frame clones and misses some; the assay was immunoSEQ multiplex PCR. The sample carries roughly 80,000 clones, 70% to 90% recorded once. No glioblastoma patient carried an isocitrate dehydrogenase mutation. The clonotype was recovered from a human donor with glioblastoma. The chain carries TRBV7-3 and TRBJ2-1; D is perhaps TRBD2 (6 bases). The starting material was blood, obtained before dendritic cell vaccination. The CDR3 is CASSLTRDFYNEQFF. The CDR3 DNA reads as TGTGCCAGCAGCTTAACGAGGGACTTCTACAATGAGCAGTTCTTC.